This T cell receptor (beta chain) stems from a study of monozygotic twins with inflammatory bowel disease. The authors drew approximately 2.5 ml of blood from each donor. It was from whole blood, with no T cell sorting, that total RNA was isolated. Per germline, CDR1 SGHKS and CDR2 YYEKEE (reference sequence). This CDR3 spans 15 amino acids. TCRalpha and TCRbeta cDNA underwent two nested PCRs of 16 and 9 cycles. From its re-call of the 5' RACE reads, TCRdb lists each CDR3 protein once, without DNA. This sample's clone table lists approximately 330,000 distinct CDR3 sequences. General observations from the study: Healthy twins showed more clonotype sharing with others than IBD patients, especially patients with disease activity.

Turning to this clonotype: The antigen is undetermined.

Sequenced input: blood. V and J are TRBV5-5 and TRBJ2-4; TCRdb calls TRBD1, which cannot be checked without DNA. This clonotype originated in a human donor with ulcerative colitis or Crohn's disease, or a healthy co-twin of an affected twin (not recorded which). The CDR3 is CASSFSTGGENIQYF.